This T cell receptor beta chain is drawn from a study of T cell responses to AZD1222 COVID-19 vaccine. Turning to the study itself: Investigators merged groups given second doses at roughly 4 or roughly 12 weeks.

Sequenced by immunoSEQ multiplex PCR; TCRdb stores in-frame clones only, minus some. The data show 100,000 or so clones, about 81% seen once. V lost 0 bases to trimming and J lost 0 bases, with 13 bases between them. This CDR3 is 17 amino acids long. Germline V gene data show CDR1 as SGHRS and CDR2 as YFSETQ. Points on this clone: Its antigen is not known.

General study findings and limits: Spike regions recognized by vaccine-associated CD4 TCRs spanned the protein, led by 160-218 and 743-854. It should be noted that donors were predominantly white British and more often female, and clonal diversity was possibly underestimated. Spike-specific TCR breadth rose after two AZD1222 doses, and depth rose as well.

This specimen was peripheral blood, taken on day 0 of AZD1222 vaccination. The source is an adult in good health. The V and J genes are TRBV5-1 and TRBJ1-3; D gene uncertain. This CDR3 is CASSLVRGTGSGNTIYF. CDR3 DNA sequence: TGCGCCAGCAGCTTGGTGCGGGGAACCGGCTCTGGAAACACCATATATTTT.